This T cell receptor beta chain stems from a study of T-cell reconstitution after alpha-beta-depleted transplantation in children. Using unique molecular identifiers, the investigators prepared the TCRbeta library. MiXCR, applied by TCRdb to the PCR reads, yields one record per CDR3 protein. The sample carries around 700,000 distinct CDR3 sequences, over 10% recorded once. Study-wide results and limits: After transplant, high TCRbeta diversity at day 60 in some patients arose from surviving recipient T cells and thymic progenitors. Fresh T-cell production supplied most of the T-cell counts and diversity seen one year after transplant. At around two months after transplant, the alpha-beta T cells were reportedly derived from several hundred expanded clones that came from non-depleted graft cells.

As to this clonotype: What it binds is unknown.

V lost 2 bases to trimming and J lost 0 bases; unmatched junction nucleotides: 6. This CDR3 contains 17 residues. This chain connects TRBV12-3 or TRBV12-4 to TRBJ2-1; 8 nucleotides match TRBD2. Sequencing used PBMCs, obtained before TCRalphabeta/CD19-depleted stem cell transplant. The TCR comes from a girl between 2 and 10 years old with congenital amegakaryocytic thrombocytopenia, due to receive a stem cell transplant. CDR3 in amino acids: CASSLPPGGSSYNEQFF. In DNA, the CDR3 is TGTGCCAGCAGTTTACCCCCGGGGGGGAGCTCCTACAATGAGCAGTTCTTC.